The subject of this entry is one TCR beta chain. This clone's antigen is unknown. No base qualities exist here, and no much larger clone lies one base off it. For CDR1 and CDR2, the germline V gene lists SQVTM and ANQGSEA. There are 13 amino acids in the CDR3, from cysteine to phenylalanine inclusive. CDR3 DNA only is kept here, 39 bases in frame from base 1. Trimming costs V 3 bases and J 0 bases, and their ends lie 6 bases apart. These data belong to a study of control samples from healthy donors and cancer patients (dated by TCRdb to the early 2020s). The protocol used for the library was the immunoSEQ multiplex PCR assay. In its TCRdb copy, this immuneACCESS table keeps in-frame sequences only and misses some clones. Where compared with another copy, unresolved V genes explain less than half of these, and the others have no known cause. For this sample the table gives 190,000 or so clones, of which approximately 92% were detected only once. 1.4% to 1.5% of the sample comes from the top ten.

Sequencing was done on a sample of blood. The rearrangement joined TRBV29-1 to TRBJ2-1; the D call could be TRBD1 or TRBD2, with each sharing 5 bases. The clonotype originates from a man in his late teens or twenties in good health. The CDR3: CSVDGGSYNEQFF. Here is the DNA: TGCAGCGTTGATGGGGGCTCCTACAATGAGCAGTTCTTC.